This T cell receptor (beta chain) stems from a study of cytomegalovirus exposure and HLA in healthy donors. Study-wide background: Most donors, roughly 77% of over 300 genotyped, fell in the Caucasian-associated ancestry cluster. Study-wide results and caveats: Later analysis found that TCR beta chains associated with HLA were more clonally expanded than other, equally common chains. Per a prior analysis, the majority of TCR beta V segments were productive roughly 87% or roughly 30% of the time.

It was with 60 Vbeta and 13 Jbeta primers that the PCR ran. Data came from immunoSEQ multiplex PCR; TCRdb stores just in-frame clones and leaves some out. The sample has about 160,000 clones; roughly 78% are singletons. With 0 bases removed from V and 4 bases from J, the gap between germline ends came to 5 bases. Germline V gene data show CDR1 as SGDLS and CDR2 as YYNGEE. The CDR3 length is 13 residues. Worth noting for this clone: Its target is not known.

This clonotype originated in a man aged 50 to 60 in good health and CMV-seropositive. This rearrangement joins TRBV9 to TRBJ1-5, with unresolved D. Sequencing was done on a sample of PBMCs. The CDR3 here is CASSVATNQPQHF. CDR3 DNA: TGTGCCAGCAGCGTAGCTACTAATCAGCCCCAGCATTTT. Full variable domain (remainder filled in from reference TRBV9 and TRBJ1-5): DSGVTQTPKHLITATGQRVTLRCSPRSGDLSVYWYQQSLDQGLQFLIQYYNGEERAKGNILERFSAQQFPDLHSELNLSSLELGDSALYFCASSVATNQPQHFGDGTRLSIL.